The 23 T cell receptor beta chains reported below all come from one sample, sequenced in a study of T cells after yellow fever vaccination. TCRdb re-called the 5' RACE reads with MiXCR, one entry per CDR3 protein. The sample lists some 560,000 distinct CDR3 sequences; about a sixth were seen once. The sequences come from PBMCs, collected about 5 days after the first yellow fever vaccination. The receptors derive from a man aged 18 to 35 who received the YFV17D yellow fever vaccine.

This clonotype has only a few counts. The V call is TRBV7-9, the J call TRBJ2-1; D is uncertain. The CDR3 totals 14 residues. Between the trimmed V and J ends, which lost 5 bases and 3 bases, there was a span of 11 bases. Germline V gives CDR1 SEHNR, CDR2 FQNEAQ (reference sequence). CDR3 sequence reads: CASSPRTVYNEQFF. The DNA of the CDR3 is TGTGCCAGCAGCCCTAGGACGGTCTACAATGAGCAGTTCTTC.

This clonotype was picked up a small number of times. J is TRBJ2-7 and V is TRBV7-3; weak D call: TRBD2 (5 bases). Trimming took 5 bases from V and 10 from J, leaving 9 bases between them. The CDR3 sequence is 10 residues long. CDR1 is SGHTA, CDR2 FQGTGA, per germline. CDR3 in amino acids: CASSPPSQYV. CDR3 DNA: TGTGCCAGCAGCCCACCTAGCCAGTACGTC.

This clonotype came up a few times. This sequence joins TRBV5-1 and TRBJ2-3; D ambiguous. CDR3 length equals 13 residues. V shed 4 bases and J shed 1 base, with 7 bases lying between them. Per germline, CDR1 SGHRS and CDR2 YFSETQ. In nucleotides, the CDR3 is TGCGCCAGCAGCGAACCAGGCACAGATACGCAGTATTTT. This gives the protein CASSEPGTDTQYF.

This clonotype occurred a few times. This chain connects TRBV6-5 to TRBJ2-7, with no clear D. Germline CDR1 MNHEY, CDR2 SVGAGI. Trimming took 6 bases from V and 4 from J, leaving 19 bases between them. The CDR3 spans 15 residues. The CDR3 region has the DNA TGTGCCAGCAGCTATCATCAACTTGACGGGTACGAGCAGTACGTC. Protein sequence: CASSYHQLDGYEQYV.

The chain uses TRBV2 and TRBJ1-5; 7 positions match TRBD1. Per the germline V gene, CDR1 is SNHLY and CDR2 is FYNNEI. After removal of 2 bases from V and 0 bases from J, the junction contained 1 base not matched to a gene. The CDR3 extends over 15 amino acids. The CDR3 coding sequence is TGTGCCAGCAGTGAATGGGACAGTAGCAATCAGCCCCAGCATTTT. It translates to CASSEWDSSNQPQHF.

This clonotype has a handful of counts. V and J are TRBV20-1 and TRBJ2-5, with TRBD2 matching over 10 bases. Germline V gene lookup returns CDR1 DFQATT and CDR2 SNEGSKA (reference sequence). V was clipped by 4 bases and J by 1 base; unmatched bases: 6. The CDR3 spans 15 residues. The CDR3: CSATLLAGRQETQYF. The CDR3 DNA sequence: TGCAGTGCTACTTTACTAGCGGGGCGCCAAGAGACCCAGTACTTC.

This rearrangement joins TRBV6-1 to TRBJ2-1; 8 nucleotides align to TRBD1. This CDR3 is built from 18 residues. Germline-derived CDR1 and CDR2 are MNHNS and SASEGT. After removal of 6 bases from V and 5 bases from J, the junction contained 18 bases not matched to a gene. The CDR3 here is CASSRPGLGGQGHNEQFF. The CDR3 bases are TGTGCCAGCAGCCGCCCCGGGTTGGGTGGACAGGGCCACAATGAGCAGTTCTTC.

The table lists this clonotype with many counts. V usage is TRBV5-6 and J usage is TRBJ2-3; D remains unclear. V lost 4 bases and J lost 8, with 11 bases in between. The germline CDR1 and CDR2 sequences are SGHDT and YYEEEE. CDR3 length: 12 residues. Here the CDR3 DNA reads TGTGCCAGCAGCGCCGGAGCACGTACGCAGTATTTT. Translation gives CASSAGARTQYF.

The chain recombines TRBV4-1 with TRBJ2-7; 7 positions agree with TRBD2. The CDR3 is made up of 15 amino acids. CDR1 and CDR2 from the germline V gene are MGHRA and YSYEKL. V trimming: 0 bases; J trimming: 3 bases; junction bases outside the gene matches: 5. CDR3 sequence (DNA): TGCGCCAGCAGCCAAGATTGGGGGGGGTACTACGAGCAGTACTTC. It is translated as CASSQDWGGYYEQYF.

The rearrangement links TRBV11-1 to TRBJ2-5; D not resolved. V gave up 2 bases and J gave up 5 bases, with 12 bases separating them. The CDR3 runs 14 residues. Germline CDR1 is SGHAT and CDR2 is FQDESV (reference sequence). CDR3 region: CASSLNWFAETQYF. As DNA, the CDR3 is TGTGCCAGCAGCTTAAATTGGTTTGCGGAGACCCAGTACTTC. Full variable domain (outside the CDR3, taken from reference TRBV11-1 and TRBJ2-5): EAEVAQSPRYKITEKSQAVAFWCDPISGHATLYWYRQILGQGPELLVQFQDESVVDDSQLPKDRFSAERLKGVDSTLKIQPAELGDSAMYLCASSLNWFAETQYFGPGTRLLVL.

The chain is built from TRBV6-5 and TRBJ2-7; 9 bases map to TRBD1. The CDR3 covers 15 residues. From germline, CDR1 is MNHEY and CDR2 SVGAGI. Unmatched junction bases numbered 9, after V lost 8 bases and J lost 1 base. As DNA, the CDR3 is TGTGCCAGCCGTTTCTCGGACAGGGGATCCTACGAGCAGTACTTC. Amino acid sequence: CASRFSDRGSYEQYF.

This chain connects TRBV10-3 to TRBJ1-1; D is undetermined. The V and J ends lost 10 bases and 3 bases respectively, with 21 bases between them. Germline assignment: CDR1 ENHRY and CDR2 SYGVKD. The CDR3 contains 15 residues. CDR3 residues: CATQAGGRFDTEAFF. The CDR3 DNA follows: TGTGCCACCCAGGCTGGTGGCAGGTTTGACACTGAAGCTTTCTTT.

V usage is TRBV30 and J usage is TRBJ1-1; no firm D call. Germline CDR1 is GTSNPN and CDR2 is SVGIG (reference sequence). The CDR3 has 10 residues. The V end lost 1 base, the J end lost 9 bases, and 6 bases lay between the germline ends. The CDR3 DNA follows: TGTGCCTGGAGTGAGGAGAAAGCTTTCTTT. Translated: CAWSEEKAFF.

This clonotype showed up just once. Written as DNA, the CDR3 is TGTGCCACCATCGTGGGACTAGCGGGAAGGGCCTCCACAGATACGCAGTATTTT. Protein: CATIVGLAGRASTDTQYF. The V call is TRBV10-3, the J call TRBJ2-3, with 13 bases that match TRBD2. Germline-derived CDR1 and CDR2 are ENHRY and SYGVKD. The V gene end was trimmed by 10 bases and the J gene end by 2 bases; junction bases not matched to a gene: 15. The CDR3 sequence is 18 residues long.

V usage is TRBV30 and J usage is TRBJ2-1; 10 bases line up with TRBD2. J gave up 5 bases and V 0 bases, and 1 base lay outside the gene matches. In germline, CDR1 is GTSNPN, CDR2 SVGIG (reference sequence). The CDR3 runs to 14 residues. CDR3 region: CAWSVTSGNNEQFF. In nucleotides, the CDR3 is TGTGCCTGGAGTGTCACTAGCGGGAACAATGAGCAGTTCTTC.

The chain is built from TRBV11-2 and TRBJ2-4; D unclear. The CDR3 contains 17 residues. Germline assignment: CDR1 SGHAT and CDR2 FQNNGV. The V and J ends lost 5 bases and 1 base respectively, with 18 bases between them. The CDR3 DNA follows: TGTGCCAGCAGCAGTGTGAAAGGACCCAGGGCCAAAAACATTCAGTACTTC. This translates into CASSSVKGPRAKNIQYF.

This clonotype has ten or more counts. CDR3 DNA: TGTGCCAGCAGTCCCAGACAGGGTGGCGATACGCAGTATTTT. Translation gives CASSPRQGGDTQYF. This sequence joins TRBV7-9 and TRBJ2-3; 7 bases map to TRBD1. There are 14 residues in the CDR3. Germline CDR1 reads SEHNR; CDR2 reads FQNEAQ (reference sequence). V was pared by 6 bases and J by 6 bases, with 9 bases of the junction left unmatched.

CDR3 in DNA: TGTGCCAGCAGTGGGGGACTAGCGGGAGGGGAGCAGTTCTTC. This translates into CASSGGLAGGEQFF. The V gene is TRBV2, the J gene TRBJ2-1; 16 bases line up with TRBD2. V shed 4 bases, J shed 10 bases, and the junction held 1 base outside the gene matches. CDR1 and CDR2 from the germline V gene are SNHLY and FYNNEI. This CDR3 region has 14 residues.

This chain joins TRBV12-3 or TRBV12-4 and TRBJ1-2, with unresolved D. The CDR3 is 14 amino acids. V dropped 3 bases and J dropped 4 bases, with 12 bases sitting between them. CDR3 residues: CASSLGRAGYGYTF. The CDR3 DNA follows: TGTGCCAGCAGTTTGGGGAGGGCGGGCTATGGCTACACCTTC.

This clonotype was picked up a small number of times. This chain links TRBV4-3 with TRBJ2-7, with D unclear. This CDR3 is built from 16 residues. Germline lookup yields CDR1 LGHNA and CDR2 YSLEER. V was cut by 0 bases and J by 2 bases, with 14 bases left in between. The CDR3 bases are TGCGCCAGCAGCCAAGAGCGTTTCCGGCAGGCCTACGAGCAGTACTTC. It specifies CASSQERFRQAYEQYF.

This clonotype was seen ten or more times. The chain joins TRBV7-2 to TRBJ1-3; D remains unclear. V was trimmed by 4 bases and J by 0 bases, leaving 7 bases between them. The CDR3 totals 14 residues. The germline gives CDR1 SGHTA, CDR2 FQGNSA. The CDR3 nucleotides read TGTGCCAGCAGCTCCCAGAGCTCTGGAAACACCATATATTTT. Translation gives CASSSQSSGNTIYF.

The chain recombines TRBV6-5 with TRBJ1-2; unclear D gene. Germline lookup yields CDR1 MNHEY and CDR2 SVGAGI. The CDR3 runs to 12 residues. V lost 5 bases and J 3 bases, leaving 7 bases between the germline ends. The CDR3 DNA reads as TGTGCCAGCAGTGTAGGAGACTATGGCTACACCTTC. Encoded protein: CASSVGDYGYTF.

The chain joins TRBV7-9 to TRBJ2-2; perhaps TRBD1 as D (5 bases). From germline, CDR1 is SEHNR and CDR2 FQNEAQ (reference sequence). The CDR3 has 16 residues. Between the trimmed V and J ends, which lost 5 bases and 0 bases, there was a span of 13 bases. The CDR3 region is CASSLVRQTNTGELFF. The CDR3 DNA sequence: TGTGCCAGCAGCCTCGTGAGACAGACGAACACCGGGGAGCTGTTTTTT. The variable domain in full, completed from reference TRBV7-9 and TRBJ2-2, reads DTGVSQNPRHKITKRGQNVTFRCDPISEHNRLYWYRQTLGQGPEFLTYFQNEAQLEKSRLLSDRFSAERPKGSFSTLEIQRTEQGDSAMYLCASSLVRQTNTGELFFGEGSRLTVL.